These T cell receptor beta chains were read from a single sample in a study of T cell responses to AZD1222 COVID-19 vaccine. Sequencing was performed with immunoSEQ multiplex PCR; in TCRdb, only in-frame clones are kept and a portion is missing. The sample has 100,000 to 150,000 clones, around 90% seen once. This specimen was peripheral blood, taken 28 days after the second AZD1222 dose. The receptors originated from an adult who received the AZD1222 COVID-19 vaccine. The CDR3 runs from the conserved cysteine through the conserved F or W. A D gene is named only where the DNA matches it firmly. Expanded clones get a size class; other rows say once, few or many, or leave the size out.

v_call	d_call	clone_size	j_call	cdr3_nt	cdr3_aa
TRBV3-1/TRBV3-2	.	.	TRBJ2-7	TGTGCCAGCAGCCAAGATCGAGGGATTCCCCTCTACGAGCAGTACTTC	CASSQDRGIPLYEQYF
TRBV19	.	few	TRBJ1-2	TGTGCCAGTACCCGCGGGGGGGTTGGTGGCTACACCTTC	CASTRGGVGGYTF
TRBV21-1	.	.	TRBJ1-4	TGTGCCAGCAGCCTAAGGGGCTGCCACCCATATGCAACTAATGAAAAACTGTTTTTT	CASSLRGCHPYATNEKLFF
TRBV18	TRBD1	.	TRBJ1-4	TGTGCCAGCTCCCTCGGGACAGCTTATAATGAAAAACTGTTTTTT	CASSLGTAYNEKLFF
TRBV27	.	.	TRBJ1-1	TGTGCCAGCAGTACCCCCAACACTGAAGCTTTCTTT	CASSTPNTEAFF
TRBV21-1	.	.	TRBJ2-7	TGTGCCAGCAGCAAAGACAGGGGGGCAAAGGACGTAGGCTCCTACGAGCAGTACTTC	CASSKDRGAKDVGSYEQYF
TRBV25-1	.	.	TRBJ2-1	TGTGCCAGCAGTGAATGGAGGAGGGGCGCCTACAATGAGCAGTTCTTC	CASSEWRRGAYNEQFF
TRBV29-1	.	once	TRBJ2-1	TGCAGCGTAGACTTTACAGTAGCCTTAGTACGGTTCTTC	CSVDFTVALVRFF
TRBV12-3/TRBV12-4	.	.	TRBJ1-2	TGTGCCAGCAGCGGAGTCTTAAACTATGGCTACACCTTC	CASSGVLNYGYTF
TRBV6-5	.	.	TRBJ1-1	TGTGCCAGCAGGAGGACACCTCAAAACACTGAAGCTTTCTTT	CASRRTPQNTEAFF
TRBV6-2/TRBV6-3	.	.	TRBJ1-2	TGTGCCAGCAGTTACGGGGGCGATTTCTATGGCTACACCTTC	CASSYGGDFYGYTF
TRBV3-1/TRBV3-2	.	.	TRBJ1-1	TGTGCCAGCAGCCAAGGCGGTCTGCAAGAAGCTTTCTTT	CASSQGGLQEAFF
TRBV27	.	once	TRBJ2-5	TGTGCCAGCAGTTTCCTAGGTTTCCAAGAGACCCAGTACTTC	CASSFLGFQETQYF
TRBV28	.	once	TRBJ2-7	TGTGCCAGCAGTCAATCACGGGGTGCAGTACTCTACGAGCAGTACTTC	CASSQSRGAVLYEQYF
TRBV3-1/TRBV3-2	TRBD1	.	TRBJ1-4	TGTGCCAGCAGCGCATCCGGGACAGCGGCTGGCAAACTGTTTTTT	CASSASGTAAGKLFF
TRBV7-3	.	.	TRBJ2-7	TGTGCCAGCAGCTTAACCGGCGGCTCCTACGAGCAGTACTTC	CASSLTGGSYEQYF
TRBV9	.	once	TRBJ2-3	TGTGCCAGCAGCGTAGCTTCCGGGAACACAGATACGCAGTATTTT	CASSVASGNTDTQYF
TRBV7-2	.	.	TRBJ1-6	TGTGCCAGCAGCCTAGGACGGCTCTATAATTCACCCCTCCACTTT	CASSLGRLYNSPLHF
TRBV10-2	TRBD1	.	TRBJ1-1	TGCGCCAGCAGTGGGTCGTCAGGGGGCACTGAAGCTTTCTTT	CASSGSSGGTEAFF
TRBV5-1	TRBD1	.	TRBJ1-2	TGCGCCAGCAGCTTGTTGAACAGGGGGAACGGCTACACCTTC	CASSLLNRGNGYTF
TRBV4-2	.	.	TRBJ2-7	TGTGCCAGCAGCCTCCTCCCCTACAACGAGCAGTACTTC	CASSLLPYNEQYF
TRBV2	.	.	TRBJ1-5	TGTGCCAGCAGTGAACAGAATAATCAGCCCCAGCATTTT	CASSEQNNQPQHF
TRBV29-1	.	.	TRBJ2-1	TGCAGCGTTGATCGTCCGGGCGAGCAGTTCTTC	CSVDRPGEQFF
TRBV6-5	TRBD1	.	TRBJ1-2	TGTGCCAGCAGTCAGACAGGGGTATATGGCTACACCTTC	CASSQTGVYGYTF
TRBV7-2	.	.	TRBJ2-3	TGTGCCAGCAGTCCTGCAGGGGTGACAGATACGCAGTATTTT	CASSPAGVTDTQYF
TRBV15	.	once	TRBJ1-3	TGTGCCACCACCGACTCTGGAAACACCATATATTTT	CATTDSGNTIYF
TRBV4-1	.	few	TRBJ2-1	TGCGCCAGCAGCGGGGCCGGGAATGAGCAGTTCTTC	CASSGAGNEQFF
TRBV30	TRBD1	.	TRBJ1-2	TGTGCCTGGAGGGCCGGGACAGGGGTCGGCTACACCTTC	CAWRAGTGVGYTF
TRBV6-5	.	.	TRBJ2-3	TGTGCCAGCAGCCGTCTGGACCTCACAGATACGCAGTATTTT	CASSRLDLTDTQYF
TRBV27	.	.	TRBJ1-5	TGTGCCAGCAGTTTATCAGGGCCTAGCCGTCAGCCCCAGCATTTT	CASSLSGPSRQPQHF
TRBV5-6	.	once	TRBJ2-3	TGTGCCAGCAGCTTGGCTCAGGCCATAGATACGCAGTATTTT	CASSLAQAIDTQYF
TRBV11-3	.	.	TRBJ1-1	TGTGCCAGCAGCTTACCCCGGGGGGCGCGGACTGAAGCTTTCTTT	CASSLPRGARTEAFF
TRBV7-3	TRBD1	.	TRBJ2-2	TGTGCCAGCAGCCCAAGGACAGGGTACACCGGGGAGCTGTTTTTT	CASSPRTGYTGELFF
TRBV12-3/TRBV12-4	TRBD2	.	TRBJ2-7	TGTGCCAGCAGTTTGCGGCTAGCGGACGAGCAGTACTTC	CASSLRLADEQYF
TRBV28	TRBD1	.	TRBJ1-2	TGTGCCAGCAGTCTTACAGGGGCGTACCGTGGCTACACCTTC	CASSLTGAYRGYTF
TRBV2	TRBD1	.	TRBJ2-5	TGTGCCAGCAGACCCGACAGGGGGCGGGAGACCCAGTACTTC	CASRPDRGRETQYF
TRBV28	.	once	TRBJ2-6	TGTGCCAGCAGTTCGAGAACCCAGGCCAACGTCCTGACTTTC	CASSSRTQANVLTF
TRBV4-1	TRBD1	.	TRBJ1-4	TGCGCCAGCAGCCACCTAAACAGGGGGGAAGATGAAAAACTGTTTTTT	CASSHLNRGEDEKLFF
TRBV7-2	TRBD1	.	TRBJ1-1	TGTGCCAGCAGCTTGACAGGGGCTTGGAACACTGAAGCTTTCTTT	CASSLTGAWNTEAFF